What follows is one TCR beta chain and its context. Its specific antigen is unknown. It has no much larger one-base neighbor in the sample; base qualities were not kept. From the cysteine through the phenylalanine, the CDR3 covers 15 amino acids. Only the CDR3 portion is preserved as DNA: 45 bases, with reading frame beginning at the first base. V lost 2 bases and J lost 4 bases, and the count of bases not matched to a germline gene is 8. The germline V gene supplies CDR1 SGHRS and CDR2 YFSETQ. The data are from a study of cytomegalovirus exposure and HLA in healthy donors (dated by TCRdb to about 2017). Looking at the study overall: The 666 repertoires of the first cohort and the roughly 120 validation repertoires were produced on the same platform, according to a later analysis. Besides the first cohort of roughly 640 subjects, a separate validation cohort made up of some 110 different subjects was used. The aim of the study was to test whether cataloging public T cell receptors could identify signatures of past pathogen exposure. High-throughput TCR immunosequencing, statistical association of individual TCRs with disease status, and machine learning were combined to predict cytomegalovirus infection status.

Study-wide conclusions, independent of this receptor: Subsequent analysis determined that TCRs grouped into clusters in the first cohort also showed a tendency toward co-occurrence across the approximately 120 validation repertoires, and 85% to 95% of cluster scores exceeded 0. The validation cohort had no HLA typing available for a later analysis, so co-occurrence within that cohort was assessed over all 120 repertoires. The classifier was reported to diagnose cytomegalovirus status with high specificity and sensitivity in both the original and validation cohorts. In the study, 150 to 200 TCR beta chains were listed as associated with cytomegalovirus. Most TCR sequences were observed very rarely across donors, whereas some public TCRs were present in many individuals. In vitro tests confirmed that a few of the cytomegalovirus-associated TCR beta chains recognize cytomegalovirus antigens. The authors suggested that the approach could potentially be generalized to other disease states and immunological phenotypes.

The donors belonged to the validation cohort of about 110 subjects, which was separate from the roughly 680-subject first cohort. The protocol used for the library was the immunoSEQ multiplex PCR assay. Under the source paper's analysis protocol: A statistical classification framework was developed to diagnose cytomegalovirus status using the catalog of TCR beta chain sequences. The source is immuneACCESS, and TCRdb retained only in-frame sequences with V and J called. Part of the clones is not carried over; for the studies checked, unresolved V genes explain less than half of this, and the remainder is unexplained. V, J and clone size derive from that table, while D and trimming were established from the DNA sequence. The sample table holds 110,000 to 150,000 clones, of which around 88% were seen once. 6.5% to 8.5% of the sample comes from the top ten.

The TCR comes from a woman aged 18 to 35 in good health and CMV-seropositive. The sample consisted of PBMCs. The V gene is TRBV5-1 and the J gene is TRBJ2-5; 7 of the junction bases match TRBD1. CDR3 region: CASSLNRGERETQYF. The DNA is as follows: TGCGCCAGCAGCTTAAACAGGGGAGAGAGAGAGACCCAGTACTTC.